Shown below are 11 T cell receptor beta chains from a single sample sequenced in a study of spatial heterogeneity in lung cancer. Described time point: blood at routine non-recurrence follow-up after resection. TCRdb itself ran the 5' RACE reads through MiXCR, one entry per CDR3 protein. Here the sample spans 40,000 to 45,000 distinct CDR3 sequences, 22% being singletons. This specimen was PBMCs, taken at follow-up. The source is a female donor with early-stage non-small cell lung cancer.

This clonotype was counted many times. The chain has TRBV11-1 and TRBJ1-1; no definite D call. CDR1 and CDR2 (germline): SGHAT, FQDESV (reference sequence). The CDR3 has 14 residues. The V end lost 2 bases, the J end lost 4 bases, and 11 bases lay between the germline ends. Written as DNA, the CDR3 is TGTGCCAGCAGCTTATTTCCTCGGGGCACTGAAGCTTTCTTT. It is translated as CASSLFPRGTEAFF.

The CDR3 loop is CASNDWGLDGYTF. The CDR3, as DNA: TGTGCCAGCAACGATTGGGGGCTTGACGGCTACACCTTC. V usage is TRBV2 and J usage is TRBJ1-2; D possibly corresponds to TRBD1 (6 bases). CDR1 SNHLY and CDR2 FYNNEI come from the germline V gene. V was clipped by 7 bases and J by 8 bases, with 17 bases between them. The CDR3 is 13 amino acids.

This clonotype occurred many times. CDR3 amino acids: CASSLTAQETQYF. As DNA, the CDR3 is TGCGCCAGCAGCCTGACAGCCCAAGAGACCCAGTACTTC. This chain joins TRBV5-1 and TRBJ2-5, with D maybe TRBD1 (5 bases). V was clipped by 4 bases and J by 1 base, with 8 bases between them. The germline V gene has CDR1 SGHRS and CDR2 YFSETQ. CDR3 length: 13 amino acids.

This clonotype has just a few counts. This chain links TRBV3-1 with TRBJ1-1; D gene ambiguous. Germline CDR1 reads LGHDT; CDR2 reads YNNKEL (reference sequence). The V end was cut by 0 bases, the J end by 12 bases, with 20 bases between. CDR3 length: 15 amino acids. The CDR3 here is CASSQDLRTITGTFF. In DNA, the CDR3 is TGTGCCAGCAGCCAAGATCTTAGGACGATCACGGGAACTTTCTTT. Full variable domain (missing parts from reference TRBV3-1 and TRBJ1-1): DTAVSQTPKYLVTQMGNDKSIKCEQNLGHDTMYWYKQDSKKFLKIMFSYNNKELIINETVPNRFSPKSPDKAHLNLHINSLELGDSAVYFCASSQDLRTITGTFFGQGTRLTVV.

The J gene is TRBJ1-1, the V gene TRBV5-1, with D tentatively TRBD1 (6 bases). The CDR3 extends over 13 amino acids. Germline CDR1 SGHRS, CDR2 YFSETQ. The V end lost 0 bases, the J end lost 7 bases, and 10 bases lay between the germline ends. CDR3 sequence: CASSLDAGVEAFF. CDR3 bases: TGCGCCAGCAGCTTGGATGCAGGGGTTGAAGCTTTCTTT.

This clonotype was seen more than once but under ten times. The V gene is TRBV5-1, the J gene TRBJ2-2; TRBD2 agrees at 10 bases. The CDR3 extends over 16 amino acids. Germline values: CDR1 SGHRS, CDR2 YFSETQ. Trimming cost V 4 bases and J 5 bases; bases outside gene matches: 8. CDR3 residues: CASSPELAGYTGELFF. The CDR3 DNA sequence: TGCGCCAGCAGCCCGGAACTAGCGGGGTATACCGGGGAGCTGTTTTTT.

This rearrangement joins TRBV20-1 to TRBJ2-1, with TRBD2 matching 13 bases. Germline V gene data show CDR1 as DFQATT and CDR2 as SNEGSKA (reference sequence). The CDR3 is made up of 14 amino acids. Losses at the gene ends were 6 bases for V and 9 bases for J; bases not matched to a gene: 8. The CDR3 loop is CSAQPGLAGSEQFF. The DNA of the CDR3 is TGCAGTGCCCAGCCGGGACTAGCGGGGAGTGAGCAGTTCTTC.

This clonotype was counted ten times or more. CDR3 amino acids: CASRNLRDGFYGYTF. CDR3 coding DNA: TGTGCCAGCAGAAACCTCCGGGACGGCTTCTATGGCTACACCTTC. This sequence joins TRBV11-2 and TRBJ1-2; D possibly corresponds to TRBD1 (5 bases). Germline lookup yields CDR1 SGHAT and CDR2 FQNNGV. The CDR3 runs 15 residues. Trimming removed 6 bases from V and 4 bases from J, with 18 bases in between.

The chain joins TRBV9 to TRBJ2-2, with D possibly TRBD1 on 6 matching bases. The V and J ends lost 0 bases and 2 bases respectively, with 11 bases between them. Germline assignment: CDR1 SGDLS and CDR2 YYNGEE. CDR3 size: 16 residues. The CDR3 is CASSVGTDANTGELFF. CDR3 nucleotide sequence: TGTGCCAGCAGCGTAGGGACAGACGCAAACACCGGGGAGCTGTTTTTT.

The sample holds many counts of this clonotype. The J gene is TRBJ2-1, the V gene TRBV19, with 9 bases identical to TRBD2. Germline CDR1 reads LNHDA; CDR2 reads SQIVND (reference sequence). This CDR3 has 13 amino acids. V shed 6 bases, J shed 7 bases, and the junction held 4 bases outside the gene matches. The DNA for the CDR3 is TGTGCCAGTAGGAGCGGGGGGACAAATGAGCAGTTCTTC. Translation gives CASRSGGTNEQFF.

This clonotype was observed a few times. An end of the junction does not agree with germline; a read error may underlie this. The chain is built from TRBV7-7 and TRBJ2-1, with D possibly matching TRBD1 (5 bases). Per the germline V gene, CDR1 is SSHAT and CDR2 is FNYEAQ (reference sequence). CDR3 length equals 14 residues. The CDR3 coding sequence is TGTGCTAGCAGCTTAGCAGGGTCCTACAATGAGCAGTTCTTC. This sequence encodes CASSLAGSYNEQFF. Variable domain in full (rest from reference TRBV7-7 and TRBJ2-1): GAGVSQSPRYKVTKRGQDVTLRCDPISSHATLYWYQQALGQGPEFLTYFNYEAQPDKSGLPSDRFSAERPEGSISTLTIQRTEQRDSAMYRCASSLAGSYNEQFFGPGTRLTVL.